This T cell receptor beta chain comes out of a study of a mutant IDH1 vaccine in newly diagnosed glioma. Turning to the study itself: Patients had received radiotherapy, temozolomide, or both previously, most receiving both.

TCRdb's table, derived via immunoSEQ multiplex PCR, lists solely in-frame clones and lacks some. Found here are about 56,000 clones, around 75% of them singletons; the top ten hold 5.3%. Note on this clone: Its antigen is unknown.

The sample's time point: week 47, end of study. Doses consisted of 300 ug of mutant IDH1 20-mer peptide each, paired with topical imiquimod. Study results and caveats: Evidence of vaccine-induced immune responses was documented in about 93% of patients. Pseudoprogression seemed unrelated to changes in top peripheral T cell clonotypes.

This CDR3 contains 15 residues. The germline V gene has CDR1 SEHNR and CDR2 FQNEAQ (reference sequence). Trimming took 2 bases from V and 6 from J; bases not matched to a gene: 7. Sample: PBMCs, taken from a glioma patient whose treatment included an IDH1 peptide vaccine. This TCR was recovered from a man in his fifties or sixties with glioma. The rearrangement links TRBV7-9 to TRBJ1-2; TRBD1 matches at 9 bases. As DNA, the CDR3 is TGTGCCAGCAGCTTAATGGGACAGGGTGCTGATGGCTACACCTTC. As protein: CASSLMGQGADGYTF.